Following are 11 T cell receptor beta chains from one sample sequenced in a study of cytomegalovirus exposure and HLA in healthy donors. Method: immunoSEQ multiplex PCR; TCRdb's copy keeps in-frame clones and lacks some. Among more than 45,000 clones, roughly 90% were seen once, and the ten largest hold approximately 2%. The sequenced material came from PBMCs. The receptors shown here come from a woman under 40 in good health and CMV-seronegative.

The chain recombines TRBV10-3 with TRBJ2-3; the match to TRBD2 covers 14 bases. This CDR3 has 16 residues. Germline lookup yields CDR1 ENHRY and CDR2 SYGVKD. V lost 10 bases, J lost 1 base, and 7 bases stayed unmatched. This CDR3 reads CATRLAGGRGTDTQYF. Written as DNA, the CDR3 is TGTGCCACCCGACTAGCGGGAGGGCGGGGCACAGATACGCAGTATTTT.

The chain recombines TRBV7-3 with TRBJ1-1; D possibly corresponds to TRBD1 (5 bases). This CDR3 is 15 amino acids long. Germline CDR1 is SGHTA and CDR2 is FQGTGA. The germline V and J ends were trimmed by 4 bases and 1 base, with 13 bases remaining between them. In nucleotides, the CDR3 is TGTGCCAGCAGCTCCGCAGGTACAGGGAACACTGAAGCTTTCTTT. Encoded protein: CASSSAGTGNTEAFF.

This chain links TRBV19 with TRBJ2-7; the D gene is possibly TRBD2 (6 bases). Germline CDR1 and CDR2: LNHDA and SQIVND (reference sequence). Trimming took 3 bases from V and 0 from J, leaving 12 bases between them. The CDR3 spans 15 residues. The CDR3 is CASSIGGTGSYEQYF. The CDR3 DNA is TGTGCCAGTAGTATTGGCGGGACGGGCTCCTACGAGCAGTACTTC.

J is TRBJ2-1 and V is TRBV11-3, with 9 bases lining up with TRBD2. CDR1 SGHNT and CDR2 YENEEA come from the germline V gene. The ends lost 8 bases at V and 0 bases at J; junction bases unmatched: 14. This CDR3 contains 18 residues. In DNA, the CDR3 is TGTGCCAGCTCTCCGGGACTAGCCATAAAAGGCTCCTACAATGAGCAGTTCTTC. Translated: CASSPGLAIKGSYNEQFF.

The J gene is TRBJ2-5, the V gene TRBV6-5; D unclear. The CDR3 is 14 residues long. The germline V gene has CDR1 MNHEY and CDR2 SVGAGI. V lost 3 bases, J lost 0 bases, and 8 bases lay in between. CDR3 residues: CASSYFADQETQYF. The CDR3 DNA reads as TGTGCCAGCAGTTATTTCGCGGACCAAGAGACCCAGTACTTC.

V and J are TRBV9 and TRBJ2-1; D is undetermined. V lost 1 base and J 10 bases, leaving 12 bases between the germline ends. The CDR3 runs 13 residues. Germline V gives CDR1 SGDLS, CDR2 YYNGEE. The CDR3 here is CASSVRSGDEQFF. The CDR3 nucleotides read TGTGCCAGCAGCGTACGATCCGGAGACGAGCAGTTCTTC. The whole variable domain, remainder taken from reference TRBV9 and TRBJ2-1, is DSGVTQTPKHLITATGQRVTLRCSPRSGDLSVYWYQQSLDQGLQFLIQYYNGEERAKGNILERFSAQQFPDLHSELNLSSLELGDSALYFCASSVRSGDEQFFGPGTRLTVL.

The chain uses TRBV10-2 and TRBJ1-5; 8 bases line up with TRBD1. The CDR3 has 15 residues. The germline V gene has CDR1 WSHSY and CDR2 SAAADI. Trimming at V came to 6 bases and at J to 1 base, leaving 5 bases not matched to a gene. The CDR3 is CASSHGQGSNQPQHF. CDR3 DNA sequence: TGCGCCAGCAGCCACGGACAGGGAAGCAATCAGCCCCAGCATTTT.

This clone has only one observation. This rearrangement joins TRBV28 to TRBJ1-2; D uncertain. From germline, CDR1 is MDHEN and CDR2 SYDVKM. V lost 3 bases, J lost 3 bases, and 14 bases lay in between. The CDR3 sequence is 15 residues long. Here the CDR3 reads CASSFYSLIHYGYTF. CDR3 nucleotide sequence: TGTGCCAGCAGTTTTTATAGCCTTATACACTATGGCTACACCTTC.

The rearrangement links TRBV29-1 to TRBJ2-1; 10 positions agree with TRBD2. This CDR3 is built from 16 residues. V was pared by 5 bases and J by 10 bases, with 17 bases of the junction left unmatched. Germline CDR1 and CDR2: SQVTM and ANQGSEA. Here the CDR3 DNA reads TGCAGCGTTCTGATTCCTAGCGGGAGTCGGGGGGGGGAGCAGTTCTTC. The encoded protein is CSVLIPSGSRGGEQFF.

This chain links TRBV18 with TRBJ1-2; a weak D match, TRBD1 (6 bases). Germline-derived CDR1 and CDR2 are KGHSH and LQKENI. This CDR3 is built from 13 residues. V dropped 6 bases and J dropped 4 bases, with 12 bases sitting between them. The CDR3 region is CASSRDTRYGYTF. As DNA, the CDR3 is TGTGCCAGCTCTCGGGACACACGCTATGGCTACACCTTC.

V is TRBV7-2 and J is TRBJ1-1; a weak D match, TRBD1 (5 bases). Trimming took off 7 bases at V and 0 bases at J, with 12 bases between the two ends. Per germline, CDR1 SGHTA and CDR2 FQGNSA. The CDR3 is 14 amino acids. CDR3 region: CASKTGVMNTEAFF. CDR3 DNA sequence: TGTGCCAGCAAAACAGGTGTGATGAACACTGAAGCTTTCTTT.